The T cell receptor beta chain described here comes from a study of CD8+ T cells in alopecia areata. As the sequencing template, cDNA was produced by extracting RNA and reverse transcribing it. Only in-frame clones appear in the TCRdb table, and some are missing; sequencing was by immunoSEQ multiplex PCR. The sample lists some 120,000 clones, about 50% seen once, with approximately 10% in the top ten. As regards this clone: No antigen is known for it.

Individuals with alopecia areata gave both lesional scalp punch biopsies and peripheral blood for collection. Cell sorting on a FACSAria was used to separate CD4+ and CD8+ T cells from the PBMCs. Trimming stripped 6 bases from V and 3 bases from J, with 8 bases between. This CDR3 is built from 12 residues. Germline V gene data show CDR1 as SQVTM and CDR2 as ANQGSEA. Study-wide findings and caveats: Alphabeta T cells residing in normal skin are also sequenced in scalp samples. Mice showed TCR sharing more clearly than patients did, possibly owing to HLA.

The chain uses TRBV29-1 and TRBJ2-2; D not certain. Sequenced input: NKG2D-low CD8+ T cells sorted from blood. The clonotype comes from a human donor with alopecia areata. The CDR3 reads CSVGYHTGELFF. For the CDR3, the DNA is TGCAGCGTCGGTTACCACACCGGGGAGCTGTTTTTT.